This T cell receptor beta chain was identified during a study of CD8+ T cells in alopecia areata. Study conclusions and caveats: Compared with normal scalp, lesional scalp had higher clonality and more expanded CD8+ clones.

This CDR3 contains 14 residues. Germline V CDR1 and CDR2: SGDLS, YYNGEE. Trimming stripped 0 bases from V and 6 bases from J, with 13 bases between. Alopecia areata patients provided lesional scalp punch biopsies and peripheral blood. CD4+ and CD8+ T cells were sorted from PBMCs. Once RNA had been extracted, it was reverse transcribed into cDNA to act as the sequencing template. Produced via immunoSEQ multiplex PCR; TCRdb's table is partial and in-frame only. The table shows some 130,000 clones, with roughly 62% occurring only once. About this clone: As yet, its antigen is unknown.

The sequencing used CD4+ T cells sorted from blood, collected at week 0. The chain links TRBV9 to TRBJ2-7; no clear D. This receptor was taken from a human donor with alopecia areata. CDR3 bases: TGTGCCAGCAGCGTAGCGGCAGGCCCCGGCGAGCAGTACTTC. This gives the protein CASSVAAGPGEQYF.